This T cell receptor (beta chain) originates from a study of early T cells in non-severe SARS-CoV-2 infection. This CDR3 comprises 14 residues. The junction had 2 bases not matched to a gene; V was cut back by 2 bases and J by 1 base. The germline V gene has CDR1 MNHEY and CDR2 SVGEGT. Tagging with unique molecular identifiers was applied to individual cDNA molecules. TCRdb called the 5' RACE reads again in MiXCR, with one record for every CDR3 protein. The profile shows fewer than 60,000 distinct CDR3 sequences, 11% of them singletons. This clonotype has just a few counts. Its antigen is not known. Notes on the study in general: Matching against VDJdb likely underestimated virus-specific expansions, favoring anti-spike CD8.

The sequence was collected from an adult who was a healthcare worker with PCR-confirmed SARS-CoV-2 infection or an uninfected control (not recorded which). Sequencing used whole blood. The chain combines TRBV6-2 or TRBV6-3 with TRBJ2-7, with 7 bases lining up with TRBD1. CDR3 amino acids: CASSYLDRSYEQYF. Written as DNA, the CDR3 is TGTGCCAGCAGTTACCTGGACAGGTCCTACGAGCAGTACTTC.